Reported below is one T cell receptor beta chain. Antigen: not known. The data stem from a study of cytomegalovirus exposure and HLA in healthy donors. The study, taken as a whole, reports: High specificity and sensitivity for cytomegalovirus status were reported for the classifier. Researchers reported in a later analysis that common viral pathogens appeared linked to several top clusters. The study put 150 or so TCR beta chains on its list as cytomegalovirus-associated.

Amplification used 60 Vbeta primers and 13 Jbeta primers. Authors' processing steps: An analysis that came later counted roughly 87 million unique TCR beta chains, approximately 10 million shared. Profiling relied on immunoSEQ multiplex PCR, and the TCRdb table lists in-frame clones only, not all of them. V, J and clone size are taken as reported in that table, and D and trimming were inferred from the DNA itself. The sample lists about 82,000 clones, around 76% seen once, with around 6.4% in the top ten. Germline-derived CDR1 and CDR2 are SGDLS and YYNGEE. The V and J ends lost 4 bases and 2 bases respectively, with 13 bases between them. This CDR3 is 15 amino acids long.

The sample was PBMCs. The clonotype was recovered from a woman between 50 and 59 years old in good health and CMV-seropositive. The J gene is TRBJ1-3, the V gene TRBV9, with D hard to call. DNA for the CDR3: TGTGCCAGCAGCTCCGACAATACGGCTGGAAACACCATATATTTT. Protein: CASSSDNTAGNTIYF. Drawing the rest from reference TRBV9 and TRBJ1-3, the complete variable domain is DSGVTQTPKHLITATGQRVTLRCSPRSGDLSVYWYQQSLDQGLQFLIQYYNGEERAKGNILERFSAQQFPDLHSELNLSSLELGDSALYFCASSSDNTAGNTIYFGEGSWLTVV.